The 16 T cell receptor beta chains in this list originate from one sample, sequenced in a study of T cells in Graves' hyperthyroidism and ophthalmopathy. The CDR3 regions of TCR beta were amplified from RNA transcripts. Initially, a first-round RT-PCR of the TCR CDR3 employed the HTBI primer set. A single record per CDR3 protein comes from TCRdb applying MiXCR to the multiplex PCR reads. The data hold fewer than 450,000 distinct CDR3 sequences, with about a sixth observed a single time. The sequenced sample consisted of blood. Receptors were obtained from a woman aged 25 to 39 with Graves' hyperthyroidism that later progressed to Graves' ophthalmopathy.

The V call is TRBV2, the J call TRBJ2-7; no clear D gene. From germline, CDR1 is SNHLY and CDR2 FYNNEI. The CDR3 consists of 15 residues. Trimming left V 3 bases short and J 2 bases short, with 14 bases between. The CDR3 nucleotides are TGTGCCAGCAGTGACGCTTGGACGGAAGCCTACGAGCAGTACTTC. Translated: CASSDAWTEAYEQYF.

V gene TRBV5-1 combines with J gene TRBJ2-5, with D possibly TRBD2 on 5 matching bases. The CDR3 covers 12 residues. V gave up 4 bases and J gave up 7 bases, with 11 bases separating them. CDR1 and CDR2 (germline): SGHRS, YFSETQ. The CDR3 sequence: CASSLNEGTQYF. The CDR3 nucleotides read TGCGCCAGCAGCCTAAATGAGGGGACCCAGTACTTC.

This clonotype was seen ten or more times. CDR3 loop: CASSELTRGISPLHF. CDR3 nucleotide sequence: TGTGCCAGCAGTGAACTTACCAGGGGTATTTCACCCCTCCACTTT. The chain uses TRBV2 and TRBJ1-6; maybe TRBD1 (6 bases). In germline, CDR1 is SNHLY, CDR2 FYNNEI. CDR3 length equals 15 residues. Trimming left V 2 bases short and J 9 bases short, with 14 bases between.

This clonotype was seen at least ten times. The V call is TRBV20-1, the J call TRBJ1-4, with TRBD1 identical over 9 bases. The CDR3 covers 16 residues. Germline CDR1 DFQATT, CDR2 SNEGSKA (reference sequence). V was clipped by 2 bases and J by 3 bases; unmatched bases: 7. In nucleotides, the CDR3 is TGCAGTGCTAGACCCGTTAGACAGGGGGCTAATGAAAAACTGTTTTTT. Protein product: CSARPVRQGANEKLFF.

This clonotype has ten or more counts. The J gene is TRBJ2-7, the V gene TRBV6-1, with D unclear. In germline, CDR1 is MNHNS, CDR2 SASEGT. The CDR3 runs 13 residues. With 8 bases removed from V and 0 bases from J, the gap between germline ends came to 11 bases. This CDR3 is CASATQISYEQYF. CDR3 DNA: TGTGCCAGCGCGACACAGATCTCCTACGAGCAGTACTTC.

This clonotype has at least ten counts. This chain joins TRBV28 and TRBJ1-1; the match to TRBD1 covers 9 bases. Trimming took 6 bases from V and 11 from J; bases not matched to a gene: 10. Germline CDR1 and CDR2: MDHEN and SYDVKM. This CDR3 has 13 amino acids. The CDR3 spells CASRPPQGASAFF. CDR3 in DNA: TGTGCCAGCAGACCTCCACAGGGGGCTTCGGCTTTCTTT.

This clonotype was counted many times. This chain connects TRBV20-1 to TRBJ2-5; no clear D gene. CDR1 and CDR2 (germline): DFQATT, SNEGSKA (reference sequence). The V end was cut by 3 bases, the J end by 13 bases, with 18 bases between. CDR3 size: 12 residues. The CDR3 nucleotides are TGCAGTGCTAGTAGGGAATTGGAGAGTTTGTACTTC. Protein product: CSASRELESLYF.

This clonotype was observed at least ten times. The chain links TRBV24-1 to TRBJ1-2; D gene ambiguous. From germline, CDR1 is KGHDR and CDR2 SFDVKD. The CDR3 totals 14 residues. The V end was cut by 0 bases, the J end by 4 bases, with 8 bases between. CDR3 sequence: CATSDLRRLYGYTF. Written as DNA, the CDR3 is TGTGCCACCAGTGATTTGCGCAGACTCTATGGCTACACCTTC.

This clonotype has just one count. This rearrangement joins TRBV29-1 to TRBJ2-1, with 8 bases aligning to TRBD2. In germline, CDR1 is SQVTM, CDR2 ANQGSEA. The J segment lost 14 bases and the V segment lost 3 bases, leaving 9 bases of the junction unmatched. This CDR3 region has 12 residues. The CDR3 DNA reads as TGCAGCGTTGAGAAGACCGGGACTAGGGAGTTCTTC. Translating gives CSVEKTGTREFF.

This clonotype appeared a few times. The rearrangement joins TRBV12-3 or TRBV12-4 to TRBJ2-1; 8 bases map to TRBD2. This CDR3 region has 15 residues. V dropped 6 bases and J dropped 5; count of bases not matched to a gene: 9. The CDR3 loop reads CASSAGLVINNEQFF. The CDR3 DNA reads TGTGCCAGCAGCGCGGGACTAGTAATAAACAATGAGCAGTTCTTC.

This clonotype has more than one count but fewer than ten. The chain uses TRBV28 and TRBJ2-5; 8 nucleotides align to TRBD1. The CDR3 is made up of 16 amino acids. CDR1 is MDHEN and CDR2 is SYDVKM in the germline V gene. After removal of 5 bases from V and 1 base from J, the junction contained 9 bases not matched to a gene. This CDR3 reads CASSIPRTGLQETQYF. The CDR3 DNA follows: TGTGCCAGCAGTATCCCACGGACAGGGCTCCAAGAGACCCAGTACTTC.

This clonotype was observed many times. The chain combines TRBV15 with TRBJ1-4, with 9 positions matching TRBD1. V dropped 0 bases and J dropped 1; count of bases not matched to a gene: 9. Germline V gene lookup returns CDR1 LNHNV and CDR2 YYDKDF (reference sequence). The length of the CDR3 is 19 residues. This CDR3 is CATSRDLDRGPGTNEKLFF. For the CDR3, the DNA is TGTGCCACCAGCAGAGATTTGGACAGGGGTCCTGGAACTAATGAAAAACTGTTTTTT.

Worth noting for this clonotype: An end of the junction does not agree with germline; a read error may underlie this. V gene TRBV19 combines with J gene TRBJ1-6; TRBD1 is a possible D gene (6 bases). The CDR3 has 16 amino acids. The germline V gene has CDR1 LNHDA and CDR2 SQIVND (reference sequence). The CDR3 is CAGRKRAGTRYSPLHF. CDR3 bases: TGTGCCGGTAGAAAGAGAGCCGGGACACGGTATTCACCCCTCCACTTT.

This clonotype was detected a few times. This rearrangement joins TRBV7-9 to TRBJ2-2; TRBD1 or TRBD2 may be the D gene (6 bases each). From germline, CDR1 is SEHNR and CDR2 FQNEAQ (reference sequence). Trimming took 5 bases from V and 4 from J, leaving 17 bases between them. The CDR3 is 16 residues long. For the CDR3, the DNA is TGTGCCAGCAGCCCCGCCCGGGGGCACGGCACCGGGGAGCTGTTTTTT. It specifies CASSPARGHGTGELFF.

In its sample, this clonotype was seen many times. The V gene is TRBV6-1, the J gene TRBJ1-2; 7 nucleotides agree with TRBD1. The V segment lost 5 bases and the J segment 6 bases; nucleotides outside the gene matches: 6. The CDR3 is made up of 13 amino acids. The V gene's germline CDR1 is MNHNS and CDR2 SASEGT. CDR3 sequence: CASSWDRTDGYTF. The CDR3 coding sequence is TGTGCCAGCAGTTGGGACAGAACGGATGGCTACACCTTC.

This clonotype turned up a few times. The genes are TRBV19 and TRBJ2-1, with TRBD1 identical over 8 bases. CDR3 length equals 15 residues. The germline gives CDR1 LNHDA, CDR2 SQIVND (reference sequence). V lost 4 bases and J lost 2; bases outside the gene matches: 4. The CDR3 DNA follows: TGTGCCAGTAGTACGCCGGGACAGGCCTACAATGAGCAGTTCTTC. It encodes CASSTPGQAYNEQFF.